This TCR beta chain was sequenced in a study of cytomegalovirus exposure and HLA in healthy donors. Study summary: Of the donors genotyped, approximately 400 in all, about 82% fell in the Caucasian-associated ancestry cluster. The study's findings and limits: Immune exposure information available was restricted to CMV serostatus. Later work found most CMV-associated TCR beta chains apparently HLA-restricted.

The donors, nominally healthy at sampling, likely had unrecorded immune exposures. A note on this clone: Its specificity is unknown.

Losses at the gene ends were 0 bases for V and 3 bases for J; bases not matched to a gene: 8. This CDR3 contains 17 residues. CDR1 and CDR2 (germline): LGHNA, YSLEER. Researchers ran the PCR with 60 Vbeta and 13 Jbeta primers. The method was immunoSEQ multiplex PCR; TCRdb's version includes in-frame clones alone and lacks a portion of them. This sample has roughly 110,000 clones, with roughly 82% found just once. This TCR was sampled from a man aged 35 to 55 in good health and CMV-seropositive. The genes are TRBV4-3 and TRBJ2-3; 8 bases are shared with TRBD2. The source material was PBMCs. The CDR3 loop reads CASSQDATSGITDTQYF. The CDR3 DNA sequence: TGCGCCAGCAGCCAAGACGCTACTAGCGGCATTACAGATACGCAGTATTTT.